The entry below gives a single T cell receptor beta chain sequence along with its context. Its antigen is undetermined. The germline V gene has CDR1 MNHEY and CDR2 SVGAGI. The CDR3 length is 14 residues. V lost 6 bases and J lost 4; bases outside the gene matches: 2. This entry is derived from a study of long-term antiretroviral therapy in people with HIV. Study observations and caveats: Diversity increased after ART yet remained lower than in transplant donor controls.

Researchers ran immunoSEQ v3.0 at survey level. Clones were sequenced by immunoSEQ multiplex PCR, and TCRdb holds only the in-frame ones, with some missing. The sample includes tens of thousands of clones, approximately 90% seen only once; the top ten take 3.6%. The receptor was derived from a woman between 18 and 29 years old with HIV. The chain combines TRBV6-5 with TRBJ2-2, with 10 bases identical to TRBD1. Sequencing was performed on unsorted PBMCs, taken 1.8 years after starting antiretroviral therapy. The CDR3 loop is CASRTGGSTGELFF. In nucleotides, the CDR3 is TGTGCCAGCAGGACAGGGGGCAGCACCGGGGAGCTGTTTTTT.